This T cell receptor beta chain was captured in a study of T cell clonotyping in hematopoietic cell transplantation. Notes on the study in general: Higher Inverse Simpson Index values in graft donor and pretransplant recipient predicted broader posttransplant TCR diversity. CD4 and CD8 repertoire contributions could not be separated without sorting. Recipient TCR diversity dropped after transplant; expanded clonotypes rose from day 30 to 180.

With respect to this clone: The antigen is unknown.

Data came from immunoSEQ multiplex PCR; TCRdb stores just in-frame clones and leaves some out. This table has some 35,000 clones, around 95% appearing once. Time point: recipient sample about 28 days before transplant, after cytoreduction. Germline V lookup: CDR1 SGHNT, CDR2 YYREEE (reference sequence). The CDR3 spans 16 residues. J gave up 2 bases and V 0 bases, and 4 bases lay outside the gene matches. The sequence derives from a man aged 35 to 55 with chronic myeloid leukemia. Some clones in this sample may be carry-over from other donors' samples. The chain combines TRBV5-4 with TRBJ2-2, with TRBD2 matching over 7 bases. The sample in question was peripheral blood mononuclear cells, obtained before stem cell transplant. The CDR3 DNA reads as TGTGCCAGCAGCTTGGAGGGACTACCCAACACCGGGGAGCTGTTTTTT. This sequence encodes CASSLEGLPNTGELFF. The whole variable domain, remainder taken from reference TRBV5-4 and TRBJ2-2, is ETGVTQSPTHLIKTRGQQVTLRCSSQSGHNTVSWYQQALGQGPQFIFQYYREEENGRGNFPPRFSGLQFPNYSSELNVNALELDDSALYLCASSLEGLPNTGELFFGEGSRLTVL.